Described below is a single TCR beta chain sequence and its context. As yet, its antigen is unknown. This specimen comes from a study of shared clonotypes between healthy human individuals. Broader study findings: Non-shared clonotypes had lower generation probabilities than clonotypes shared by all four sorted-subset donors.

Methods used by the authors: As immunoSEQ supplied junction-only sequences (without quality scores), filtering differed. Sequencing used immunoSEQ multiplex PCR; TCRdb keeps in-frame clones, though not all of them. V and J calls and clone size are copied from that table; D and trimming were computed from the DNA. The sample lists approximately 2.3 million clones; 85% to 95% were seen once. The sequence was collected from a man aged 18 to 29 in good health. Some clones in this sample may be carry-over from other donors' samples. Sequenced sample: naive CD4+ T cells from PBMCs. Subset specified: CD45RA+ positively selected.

The CDR3 nucleotides read TGTGCCACAAAACAGGACACCTACTCCTACAATGAGCAGTTCTTC. It encodes CATKQDTYSYNEQFF. The rearrangement uses TRBV6-1 and TRBJ2-1, with D perhaps TRBD1 (5 bases). V dropped 10 bases and J dropped 0 bases, with 16 bases sitting between them. The CDR3 is made up of 15 amino acids. The germline CDR1 and CDR2 sequences are MNHNS and SASEGT.